These 20 T cell receptor beta chains were all obtained from the same sample, sequenced in a study of graft-versus-host responses after intestinal transplantation. Repertoires were generated with immunoSEQ multiplex PCR, while TCRdb's copy carries only in-frame clones and drops some. The data contain approximately 88,000 clones, over 90% of them singletons. These receptors are not linked to any known antigen. The material sequenced was unstimulated CD4+ T cells sorted from spleen or lymph node cells, taken before transplant. The receptors shown here come from a human donor who was the organ donor for an intestinal transplant.

V is TRBV6-1 and J is TRBJ1-5; 7 bases align to TRBD1. There are 15 residues in the CDR3. CDR1 is MNHNS, CDR2 SASEGT, per germline. V dropped 4 bases and J dropped 0; count of bases not matched to a gene: 3. CDR3 in amino acids: CASSVQGYSNQPQHF. CDR3 DNA: TGTGCCAGCAGTGTACAGGGGTATAGCAATCAGCCCCAGCATTTT.

V is TRBV5-4 and J is TRBJ2-1; 10 nucleotides match TRBD2. This CDR3 is built from 15 residues. The germline gives CDR1 SGHNT, CDR2 YYREEE (reference sequence). J gave up 4 bases and V 2 bases, and 3 bases lay outside the gene matches. The CDR3 DNA follows: TGTGCCAGCAGCTTTAGCGGGGGGCGGTACAATGAGCAGTTCTTC. Encoded protein: CASSFSGGRYNEQFF.

The V gene is TRBV9, the J gene TRBJ2-3; TRBD2 matches 9 bases. Germline V gives CDR1 SGDLS, CDR2 YYNGEE. V shed 1 base and J 6 bases; nucleotides not matched to a gene: 3. This CDR3 contains 14 residues. Here the CDR3 reads CASSVSSGGDTQYF. CDR3 nucleotide sequence: TGTGCCAGCAGCGTAAGCAGCGGGGGGGATACGCAGTATTTT.

The CDR3 here is CASREWYLSGNTIYF. The CDR3 DNA reads TGCGCCAGCCGGGAATGGTACCTCTCTGGAAACACCATATATTTT. The chain recombines TRBV5-1 with TRBJ1-3; D remains ambiguous. Trimming stripped 7 bases from V and 0 bases from J, with 14 bases between. Germline V gives CDR1 SGHRS, CDR2 YFSETQ. CDR3 length: 15 residues.

The chain employs TRBV10-3 and TRBJ1-4; D is ambiguous. The CDR3 sequence is 15 residues long. Germline V gives CDR1 ENHRY, CDR2 SYGVKD. V shed 8 bases and J shed 0 bases, with 13 bases lying between them. CDR3 bases: TGTGCCATCGGAATGACGGATGCAACTAATGAAAAACTGTTTTTT. Its translation is CAIGMTDATNEKLFF.

This clone was observed a single time. J is TRBJ1-5 and V is TRBV6-7; no reliable D call. TRBV6-7 is filed as an ORF, its function uncertain. The CDR3 length is 13 residues. V dropped 6 bases and J dropped 0 bases, with 6 bases sitting between them. CDR3 residues: CASRGDSNQPQHF. CDR3 bases: TGTGCCAGCAGAGGTGATAGCAATCAGCCCCAGCATTTT.

V usage is TRBV6-5 and J usage is TRBJ1-2; TRBD1 matches 9 bases. Germline values: CDR1 MNHEY, CDR2 SVGAGI. V shed 8 bases and J 6 bases; nucleotides not matched to a gene: 10. The CDR3 totals 14 residues. CDR3 DNA: TGTGCCAGCGCCCTCGGACAGGGGCGGGATGGCTACACCTTC. Its translation: CASALGQGRDGYTF.

The chain uses TRBV14 and TRBJ1-1; D is unclear. Trimming cost V 5 bases and J 1 base, with 8 bases left between them. The CDR3 covers 13 residues. Germline CDR1 and CDR2: SGHDN and FVKESK. In DNA form, the CDR3 reads TGTGCCAGCAGCGCCCAGAGGAACACTGAAGCTTTCTTT. This encodes CASSAQRNTEAFF.

The genes are TRBV27 and TRBJ1-5; D is ambiguous. V lost 4 bases and J 0 bases, leaving 4 bases between the germline ends. The CDR3 is made up of 13 amino acids. Germline V gene data show CDR1 as MNHEY and CDR2 as SMNVEV (reference sequence). In DNA form, the CDR3 reads TGTGCCAGCAGTTGGAATAGCAATCAGCCCCAGCATTTT. As protein: CASSWNSNQPQHF.

This sequence joins TRBV5-8 and TRBJ1-2; a weak D match, TRBD1 (5 bases). V gave up 5 bases and J gave up 8 bases, with 19 bases separating them. This CDR3 contains 14 residues. Germline loops: CDR1 SGHTS, CDR2 YDEGEE. DNA for the CDR3: TGTGCCAGCAGGGAGCCCGGGACGGGAAGCGGCTACACCTTC. Residues: CASREPGTGSGYTF.

The chain recombines TRBV5-1 with TRBJ2-3; D may match TRBD1 or TRBD2 (5 bases each). Looked up from germline, CDR1 is SGHRS and CDR2 is YFSETQ. CDR3 length: 16 residues. V shed 7 bases and J shed 0 bases, with 18 bases lying between them. For the CDR3, the DNA is TGCGCCAGCTCTTCCCAGAGGGGCGGGAGCACAGATACGCAGTATTTT. Encoded protein: CASSSQRGGSTDTQYF.

This rearrangement joins TRBV19 to TRBJ1-5; D is undetermined. Germline CDR1 and CDR2: LNHDA and SQIVND (reference sequence). Trimming removed 4 bases from V and 0 bases from J, with 7 bases in between. The CDR3 totals 14 residues. CDR3 coding DNA: TGTGCCAGTAGTACTACAGCTAGCAATCAGCCCCAGCATTTT. Amino acid sequence: CASSTTASNQPQHF.

This clone was recorded only once. This chain connects TRBV19 to TRBJ2-3; TRBD1 is a possible D gene (5 bases). From germline, CDR1 is LNHDA and CDR2 SQIVND (reference sequence). Trimming pared 1 base from V and 0 bases from J, leaving 5 bases between. This CDR3 comprises 14 residues. CDR3 in amino acids: CASSIGQSTDTQYF. The CDR3 nucleotides are TGTGCCAGTAGTATAGGACAGAGCACAGATACGCAGTATTTT.

Concerning this clone itself: Other DNA sequences in the same sample also yield this CDR3. The chain has TRBV30 and TRBJ1-1, with 7 bases identical to TRBD1. CDR1 and CDR2 from the germline V gene are GTSNPN and SVGIG (reference sequence). With 2 bases clipped from V and 4 bases from J, the junction kept 4 bases outside the gene matches. The CDR3 consists of 13 residues. The CDR3, as DNA: TGTGCCTGGAGTTCGTCAGGGGGCACTGAAGCTTTCTTT. It translates to CAWSSSGGTEAFF.

This sequence joins TRBV18 and TRBJ2-5, with TRBD1 matching over 7 bases. The DNA end lines up better with TRBJ2-7; the J call may be wrong. Germline values: CDR1 KGHSH, CDR2 LQKENI. The CDR3 length is 12 residues. The CDR3 here is CASSSGQYEQYF. The CDR3 bases are TGTGCCAGCTCATCGGGACAGTACGAGCAGTACTTC.

The chain joins TRBV7-8 to TRBJ2-5, with D perhaps given as TRBD1 or TRBD2 (5 bases each). The J call could be wrong; TRBJ2-7 is a better fit for the DNA end. Germline V gene sequence: CDR1 SGHVS, CDR2 FQNEAQ. This CDR3 has 15 amino acids. The DNA for the CDR3 is TGTGCCAGCAGCCCCCAGGGAGTACTTACCTACGAGCAGTACTTC. Translated: CASSPQGVLTYEQYF.

The V call is TRBV25-1, the J call TRBJ2-5; possible D gene TRBD2, 5 bases. V lost 3 bases and J 5 bases, leaving 16 bases between the germline ends. Germline V lookup: CDR1 MGHDK, CDR2 SYGVNS. This CDR3 has 15 residues. The CDR3 reads CASSEAAGSSETQYF. DNA for the CDR3: TGTGCCAGCAGTGAGGCCGCGGGTAGTTCGGAGACCCAGTACTTC.

This chain joins TRBV5-1 and TRBJ1-1, with 7 nucleotides matching TRBD1. Germline assignment: CDR1 SGHRS and CDR2 YFSETQ. Trimming cost V 5 bases and J 5 bases; bases outside gene matches: 12. The CDR3 covers 15 residues. CDR3 residues: CASSKNPGTATEAFF. Here the CDR3 DNA reads TGCGCCAGCAGTAAGAATCCCGGGACAGCGACTGAAGCTTTCTTT.

The chain uses TRBV27 and TRBJ2-1; no clear D gene. Germline CDR1 is MNHEY and CDR2 is SMNVEV (reference sequence). V was cut by 2 bases and J by 2 bases, with 7 bases left in between. This CDR3 has 14 amino acids. The CDR3 region has the DNA TGTGCCAGCAGTTTAAGCACTCCCTACAATGAGCAGTTCTTC. Amino acid sequence: CASSLSTPYNEQFF.

The chain couples TRBV5-4 to TRBJ1-1; D remains unclear. The germline gives CDR1 SGHNT, CDR2 YYREEE (reference sequence). Deletions cut 1 base from V and 4 bases from J, with 5 bases between. The CDR3 loop spans 12 amino acids. For the CDR3, the DNA is TGTGCCAGCAGCTTGATTGGCACTGAAGCTTTCTTT. It is translated as CASSLIGTEAFF.